These T cell receptor beta chains were read from a single sample in a study of CD4 and CD8 cells across lung adenocarcinoma regions. TCRdb reprocessed the PCR reads via MiXCR and lists one record per CDR3 protein. Here the sample spans thousands of distinct CDR3 sequences, around three fifths being singletons. Sequencing was carried out using CD4+ T cells from the margin of a lung tumor. These receptors were obtained from a male donor with lung adenocarcinoma. The CD4 and CD8 labels of this study may be unreliable. The CDR3 runs from the conserved cysteine through the conserved F or W. D genes are given only for firm matches. Clone size is not always given. Where it is, it says once, few, many or a class for expanded clones.

d_call	j_call	clone_size	v_call	cdr3_nt	cdr3_aa
NA	TRBJ2-5	NA	TRBV7-2	TGTGCCAGCAGCTTAGAAGTTCGCCGGGGAGAGGTCTTC	CASSLEVRRGEVF
TRBD2	TRBJ2-5	few	TRBV6-1	TGTGCCAGCAGTGCGATTTTAGGGGGTTTCGGACTAGCGGGGGCCACATACAATGAGCAGTACTTC	CASSAILGGFGLAGATYNEQYF
NA	TRBJ1-6	NA	TRBV4-1	TGCGCCAGCAGCCAAGAGGCCCTCTCACCCCTCCACTTT	CASSQEALSPLHF
TRBD2	TRBJ2-1	NA	TRBV6-1	TGTGCCAGCAGTGAAGCGCTTCGGTCTAGCGGGAGGTATGAGCAGTTCTTC	CASSEALRSSGRYEQFF
NA	TRBJ2-1	NA	TRBV27	TGTGCCAGCAGTCCCCGCGGGGGCGGGAGGCAGTTCTTC	CASSPRGGGRQFF
NA	TRBJ2-2	few	TRBV6-1	TGTGCCAGCAAGCAAAGGGGGAACACCGGGGAGCTGTTTTTT	CASKQRGNTGELFF
NA	TRBJ2-4	few	TRBV4-1	TGCGCCAGCAGCCAAGATCCCCAGGGAATAGCCAAAAACATTCAGTACTTC	CASSQDPQGIAKNIQYF
NA	TRBJ2-3	once	TRBV27	TGTCGCAGCAGGCTGGGGTCAGACACAGATACGCAGTACTTT	CRSRLGSDTDTQYF
TRBD2	TRBJ2-5	NA	TRBV27	TGTGCCAGCAGGCAGGTGGCTAGCGGGGGGCGCGGGGAGCAGTACTTC	CASRQVASGGRGEQYF
TRBD1	TRBJ1-4	few	TRBV12-3/TRBV12-4	TGTGCCAGCAGTTTAGCGGGACAGGGAAGTGAAAAACTGTTTTTT	CASSLAGQGSEKLFF
TRBD2	TRBJ2-1	NA	TRBV4-3	TGCGCCAGCAGCCAATCGGCGTTAGTTGAAGGCGGAGCGGGAGGGCCGGGCAATGAGCAGTTCTTC	CASSQSALVEGGAGGPGNEQFF
NA	TRBJ2-5	NA	TRBV7-2	TGTGCCAGCAGCCCGAGACAAATACAAGAGACCCAGTACTTC	CASSPRQIQETQYF
NA	TRBJ2-1	NA	TRBV6-1	TGTGCCAGCAGTGAAGCGGGGTACCGCAATGAGCAGTTCTTC	CASSEAGYRNEQFF
NA	TRBJ2-5	NA	TRBV6-1	TGTGCCAGCAGTGAAGACAGGGAGACCCAGTACTTC	CASSEDRETQYF
NA	TRBJ2-5	NA	TRBV7-6	TGTGCCAGCAGCCCCCCTAACCACCAAGAGACCCAGTACTTC	CASSPPNHQETQYF
NA	TRBJ1-2	NA	TRBV6-1	TGTGCCAGCAGGGAGGGCAATAACTATGGCTACACCTTC	CASREGNNYGYTF
NA	TRBJ2-1	few	TRBV6-5	TGTGCCAGCAGTTACCGGAGTGGGGTCAGCCCTCTACACAATGAGCAGTTCTTC	CASSYRSGVSPLHNEQFF
TRBD2	TRBJ2-1	NA	TRBV10-3	TGTGCCATCAGTGAGCGGTTGACTAGCGGAAACAATGAGCAGTTCTTC	CAISERLTSGNNEQFF
TRBD1	TRBJ2-4	NA	TRBV6-1	TGTGCCAGCAGGGGCCCGGGACAGGAGTATTTT	CASRGPGQEYF
NA	TRBJ2-3	NA	TRBV5-1	TGCGCCAGCAGCAGTAGCCTAGGTCGGTCAGATACGCAGTATTTT	CASSSSLGRSDTQYF
NA	TRBJ2-5	NA	TRBV6-1	TGTGCCAGCAGTGAAAACGTTAGGGAGACCCAGTACTTC	CASSENVRETQYF
NA	TRBJ2-7	few	TRBV7-8	TGTGCCAGCAGCTCCCGGGCACGGAGCCACGAGCAGTACTTC	CASSSRARSHEQYF